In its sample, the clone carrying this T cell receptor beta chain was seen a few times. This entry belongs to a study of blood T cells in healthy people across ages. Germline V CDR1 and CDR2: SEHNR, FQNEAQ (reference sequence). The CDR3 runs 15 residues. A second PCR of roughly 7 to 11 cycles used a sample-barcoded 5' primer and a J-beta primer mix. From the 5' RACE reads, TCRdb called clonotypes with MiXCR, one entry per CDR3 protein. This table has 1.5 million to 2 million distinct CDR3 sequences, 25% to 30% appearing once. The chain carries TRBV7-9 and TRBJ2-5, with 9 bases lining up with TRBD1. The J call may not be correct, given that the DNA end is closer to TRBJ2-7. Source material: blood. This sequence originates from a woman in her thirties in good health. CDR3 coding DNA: TGTGCCAGCAGCTTATTAGGACAGGGGTTATACGAGCAGTACTTC. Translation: CASSLLGQGLYEQYF.